The 16 T cell receptor beta chains below come from one sample, sequenced in a study of T cell repertoires in aging, cancer and after chemotherapy. Peripheral blood genomic DNA, not sorted cells or RNA, was the template. A mixed TRB-A/B primer pool amplified rearranged TRB by multiplex touch-down PCR. TCRdb ran MiXCR on the multiplex PCR reads and lists one entry per CDR3 protein. This sample carries some 3,000 distinct CDR3 sequences, over 45% of them seen once, and the ten largest clones take approximately 7.3%. Sequencing input: blood. The receptors originated from a human donor with a blood cancer.

This rearrangement joins TRBV5-6 to TRBJ2-1; the D gene is possibly TRBD1 (6 bases). The germline V gene encodes CDR1 SGHDT and CDR2 YYEEEE. There are 13 residues in the CDR3. Between the trimmed V and J ends, which lost 4 bases and 10 bases, there was a span of 15 bases. The CDR3 DNA is TGTGCCAGCAGCGAGGACAGCTCCTACGAGCAGTTCTTC. Translation: CASSEDSSYEQFF.

The chain employs TRBV7-6 and TRBJ2-7; TRBD2 aligns across 12 bases. With V trimmed by 5 bases and J by 7 bases, 12 bases remained unmatched. The V gene's germline CDR1 is SGHVS and CDR2 FNYEAQ. CDR3 length: 16 amino acids. The CDR3 sequence: CASSRTSGTIYNEQYF. The CDR3 nucleotides read TGTGCCAGCAGCAGGACTAGCGGGACGATATACAATGAGCAGTACTTC.

By share, this clonotype counts as large (0.1 to 1%). This CDR3 is CAWATSMNEQFF. CDR3 bases: TGTGCCTGGGCGACTAGCATGAATGAGCAGTTCTTC. J is TRBJ2-1 and V is TRBV30, with 7 bases aligning to TRBD2. Trimming removed 5 bases from V and 7 bases from J; junction bases left unmatched: 5. This CDR3 region has 12 residues. Germline lookup yields CDR1 GTSNPN and CDR2 SVGIG (reference sequence).

This chain uses TRBV12-3 or TRBV12-4 with TRBJ2-3; D may be TRBD1 or TRBD2 (5 bases each). V lost 6 bases and J 6 bases, leaving 10 bases between the germline ends. The CDR3 is made up of 12 amino acids. The CDR3 bases are TGTGCCAGCAGACCTTGGGGGGATACGCAGTATTTT. Encoded protein: CASRPWGDTQYF.

The rearrangement joins TRBV5-6 to TRBJ2-7; no clear D gene. This CDR3 has 13 amino acids. The ends were cut back, 0 bases at V and 5 bases at J, with 9 bases in the middle. The V gene's germline CDR1 is SGHDT and CDR2 YYEEEE. The CDR3, as DNA: TGTGCCAGCAGCTTGGTGGCGAGAGACGAGCAGTACTTC. Its translation is CASSLVARDEQYF.

The chain combines TRBV12-3 or TRBV12-4 with TRBJ2-1, with D unresolved. V was cut by 1 base and J by 10 bases, with 5 bases left in between. This CDR3 is 11 amino acids long. The CDR3 coding sequence is TGTGCCAGCAGTTTAGGGACCGAGCAGTTCTTC. Translating gives CASSLGTEQFF.

Notes on this clonotype: A much larger clone differs from this one at a single base, so this may be a read error. The V gene is TRBV29-1, the J gene TRBJ2-7; 8 nucleotides align to TRBD1. The CDR3 totals 14 residues. Germline loops: CDR1 SQVTM, CDR2 ANQGSEA. The V segment lost 3 bases and the J segment 1 base; nucleotides outside the gene matches: 5. The DNA for the CDR3 is TGCAGCGTTGAGTCGGACAGGGTTTCCTACGAGCAGTACTTC. This codes for CSVESDRVSYEQYF.

This clonotype was detected a few times. V and J are TRBV10-1 and TRBJ2-1; TRBD2 agrees at 8 bases. V lost 6 bases to trimming and J lost 8 bases; unmatched junction nucleotides: 15. The length of the CDR3 is 16 residues. Germline V gene lookup returns CDR1 WNHNN and CDR2 SYGVQD (reference sequence). DNA for the CDR3: TGCGCCAGCAGCCTTGGACTAGCTGGGGCGCATGATGAGCAGTTCTTC. Amino acids: CASSLGLAGAHDEQFF.

The rearrangement links TRBV29-1 to TRBJ2-1, with 8 bases that match TRBD2. The CDR3 extends over 15 amino acids. Germline CDR1 SQVTM, CDR2 ANQGSEA. After removal of 6 bases from V and 4 bases from J, the junction contained 11 bases not matched to a gene. The CDR3 spells CSVPLREGWYNEQFF. For the CDR3, the DNA is TGCAGCGTCCCCCTCCGGGAGGGGTGGTACAATGAGCAGTTCTTC.

This clonotype was seen a handful of times. This sequence joins TRBV7-2 and TRBJ2-1; TRBD1 aligns across 8 bases. With V trimmed by 2 bases and J by 9 bases, 6 bases remained unmatched. The CDR3 has 14 amino acids. Germline V CDR1 and CDR2: SGHTA, FQGNSA. The chain's CDR3 is CASSLSTGVGEQFF. For the CDR3, the DNA is TGTGCCAGCAGCTTATCGACAGGGGTGGGTGAGCAGTTCTTC.

Here the CDR3 DNA reads TGCAGTGCTAGTCGTTCGGCTAGCGGGAGCTTTGAGCAGTTCTTC. Translating gives CSASRSASGSFEQFF. This sequence joins TRBV20-1 and TRBJ2-1; 10 bases align to TRBD2. The CDR3 has 15 residues. With V trimmed by 3 bases and J by 9 bases, 11 bases remained unmatched. Germline CDR1 and CDR2: DFQATT and SNEGSKA (reference sequence).

V usage is TRBV19 and J usage is TRBJ2-1, with D possibly matching TRBD2 (6 bases). Trimming removed 4 bases from V and 6 bases from J, with 19 bases in between. Germline CDR1 and CDR2: LNHDA and SQIVND (reference sequence). This CDR3 spans 16 amino acids. CDR3: CASSTSGTVAVNEQFF. The DNA for the CDR3 is TGTGCCAGTAGTACTTCAGGGACTGTAGCGGTCAATGAGCAGTTCTTC.

This clonotype has more than one count but fewer than ten. The genes are TRBV7-6 and TRBJ2-2; TRBD1 agrees at 9 bases. The CDR3 extends over 15 amino acids. V was pared by 6 bases and J by 1 base, with 3 bases of the junction left unmatched. Germline CDR1 reads SGHVS; CDR2 reads FNYEAQ. CDR3 amino acids: CASRAGQGNTGELFF. The CDR3 DNA sequence: TGTGCCAGCAGGGCGGGACAGGGGAACACCGGGGAGCTGTTTTTT.

Note on this clonotype: A read error may account for a junction end that differs from germline. V usage is TRBV7-2 and J usage is TRBJ2-1; 13 bases map to TRBD2. The CDR3 runs 14 residues. Germline loops: CDR1 SGHTA, CDR2 FQGNSA. The DNA for the CDR3 is TGTTCCAGCTCGGGACTAGCGGGGTACAATGAGCAGTTCTTC. Translation: CSSSGLAGYNEQFF.

The chain has TRBV12-3 or TRBV12-4 and TRBJ1-2; D is unclear. This CDR3 contains 14 residues. Trimming pared 3 bases from V and 4 bases from J, leaving 12 bases between. The CDR3 is CASSLGTSAYGYTF. The CDR3 region has the DNA TGTGCCAGCAGTTTGGGTACGTCTGCCTATGGCTACACCTTC.

This clonotype was recorded a few times. The rearrangement links TRBV6-1 to TRBJ2-3; D is ambiguous. The CDR3 is 13 amino acids. Per the germline V gene, CDR1 is MNHNS and CDR2 is SASEGT. V gave up 1 base and J gave up 6 bases, with 8 bases separating them. The CDR3 nucleotides are TGTGCCAGCAGTGAAGTTTGGTCGGATACGCAGTATTTT. Translating gives CASSEVWSDTQYF.